The 9 T cell receptor beta chains below come from one sample, sequenced in a study of PD-1 blockade in classical Hodgkin lymphoma. The protocol was immunoSEQ multiplex PCR, while the TCRdb copy is restricted to in-frame clones and leaves out a portion. The top ten hold around 3.1% of the sample, which has under 50,000 clones, around two thirds seen once. The time point is: cycle 4 day 1 (C4D1), after more than five weeks of nivolumab. There was relapse after autologous stem cell transplantation in every patient, and there was variation in brentuximab vedotin exposure. Sequenced here: peripheral blood mononuclear cells (PBMCs), sampled before the fourth cycle of nivolumab. The receptors were sampled from a human donor with classical Hodgkin lymphoma.

The genes are TRBV11-3 and TRBJ2-1; TRBD1 agrees at 7 bases. Trimming removed 1 base from V and 9 bases from J; junction bases left unmatched: 3. The CDR3 runs 13 residues. Germline V CDR1 and CDR2: SGHNT, YENEEA. The chain's CDR3 is CASSLGQGSEQFF. The CDR3 DNA reads TGTGCCAGCAGCTTAGGACAGGGCAGTGAGCAGTTCTTC.

This clone was detected once. V usage is TRBV6-5 and J usage is TRBJ1-3; tentative D call: TRBD1 (6 bases). V shed 7 bases and J shed 0 bases, with 10 bases lying between them. Germline V gene data show CDR1 as MNHEY and CDR2 as SVGAGI. The CDR3 is made up of 14 amino acids. The CDR3 region is CASTQGFSGNTIYF. The CDR3 coding sequence is TGTGCCAGCACCCAGGGGTTCTCTGGAAACACCATATATTTT.

The chain is built from TRBV6-6 and TRBJ1-1; 8 bases line up with TRBD1. The CDR3 runs 15 residues. Looked up from germline, CDR1 is MNHNY and CDR2 is SVGAGI (reference sequence). Trimming took 2 bases from V and 1 from J; bases not matched to a gene: 3. CDR3 sequence reads: CASSYQGQGNTEAFF. CDR3 coding DNA: TGTGCCAGCAGTTACCAAGGACAGGGGAACACTGAAGCTTTCTTT.

The chain has TRBV11-3 and TRBJ2-7; D not certain. Trimming pared 1 base from V and 6 bases from J, leaving 7 bases between. The CDR3 spans 12 residues. The V gene's germline CDR1 is SGHNT and CDR2 YENEEA. CDR3 coding DNA: TGTGCCAGCAGCTTAGGCTTTCGCGAGCAGTACTTC. As protein: CASSLGFREQYF.

This clone is termed medium-sized. The chain links TRBV5-5 to TRBJ2-2, with TRBD2 matching over 10 bases. CDR3 length: 17 amino acids. V lost 4 bases and J lost 6; bases outside the gene matches: 12. CDR1 and CDR2 from the germline V gene are SGHKS and YYEKEE (reference sequence). CDR3 DNA: TGTGCCAGCAGCAATATTCCGGGACTAGCGAGGGCCGGGGAGCTGTTTTTT. Its translation: CASSNIPGLARAGELFF.

This clone has a handful of counts. The chain uses TRBV28 and TRBJ1-1; 9 positions agree with TRBD1. The V gene's germline CDR1 is MDHEN and CDR2 SYDVKM. This CDR3 has 16 amino acids. After removal of 3 bases from V and 11 bases from J, the junction contained 16 bases not matched to a gene. Here the CDR3 reads CASSFGGTGFHAVAFF. The CDR3 DNA is TGTGCCAGCAGTTTTGGTGGGACAGGGTTTCATGCCGTGGCTTTCTTT. Looking up the rest from reference TRBV28 and TRBJ1-1 gives the full variable domain: DVKVTQSSRYLVKRTGEKVFLECVQDMDHENMFWYRQDPGLGLRLIYFSYDVKMKEKGDIPEGYSVSREKKERFSLILESASTNQTSMYLCASSFGGTGFHAVAFFGQGTRLTVV.

This chain connects TRBV2 to TRBJ2-5; D possibly matches TRBD1 or TRBD2 (5 bases each). This CDR3 contains 14 residues. Between the trimmed V and J ends, which lost 6 bases and 2 bases, there was a span of 13 bases. Germline V CDR1 and CDR2: SNHLY, FYNNEI. The CDR3 sequence: CASSPGTYQETQYF. DNA of the CDR3: TGTGCCAGCAGCCCAGGGACCTATCAAGAGACCCAGTACTTC.

V and J are TRBV7-9 and TRBJ2-7; D is perhaps TRBD2 (5 bases). CDR3 length equals 13 residues. V lost 8 bases and J lost 6, with 17 bases in between. The V gene's germline CDR1 is SEHNR and CDR2 FQNEAQ (reference sequence). The CDR3 DNA follows: TGTGCCAGCCGCCTAAGCGCGGGTAGCGAGCAGTACTTC. It translates to CASRLSAGSEQYF.

The V and J genes are TRBV7-2 and TRBJ2-2; maybe TRBD1 (5 bases). Deletions cut 2 bases from V and 2 bases from J, with 12 bases between. Germline CDR1 and CDR2: SGHTA and FQGNSA. The CDR3 covers 16 residues. In DNA, the CDR3 is TGTGCCAGCAGCTTAACTGGGCAGGGAAACACCGGGGAGCTGTTTTTT. Its protein is CASSLTGQGNTGELFF.